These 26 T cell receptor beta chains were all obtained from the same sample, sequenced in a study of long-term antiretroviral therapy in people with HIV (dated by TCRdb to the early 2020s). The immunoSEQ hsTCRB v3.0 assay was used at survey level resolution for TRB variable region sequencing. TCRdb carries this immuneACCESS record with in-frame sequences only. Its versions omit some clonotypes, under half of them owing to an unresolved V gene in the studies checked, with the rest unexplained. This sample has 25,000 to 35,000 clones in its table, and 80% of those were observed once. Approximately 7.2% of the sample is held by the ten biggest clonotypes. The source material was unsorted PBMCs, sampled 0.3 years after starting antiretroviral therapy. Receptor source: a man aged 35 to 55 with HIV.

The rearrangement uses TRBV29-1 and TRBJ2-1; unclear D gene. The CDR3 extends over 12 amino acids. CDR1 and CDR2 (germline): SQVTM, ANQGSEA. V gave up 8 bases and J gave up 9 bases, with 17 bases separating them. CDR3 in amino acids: CSLRLVGLEQFF. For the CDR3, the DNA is TGCAGCCTCCGATTAGTAGGGCTTGAGCAGTTCTTC.

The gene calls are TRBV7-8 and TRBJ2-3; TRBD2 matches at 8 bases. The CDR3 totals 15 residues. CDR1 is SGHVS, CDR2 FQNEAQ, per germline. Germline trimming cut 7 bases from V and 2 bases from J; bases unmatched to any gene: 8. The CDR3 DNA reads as TGTGCCAGCAACCCATTAGCGGGGTTCACAGATACGCAGTATTTT. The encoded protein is CASNPLAGFTDTQYF.

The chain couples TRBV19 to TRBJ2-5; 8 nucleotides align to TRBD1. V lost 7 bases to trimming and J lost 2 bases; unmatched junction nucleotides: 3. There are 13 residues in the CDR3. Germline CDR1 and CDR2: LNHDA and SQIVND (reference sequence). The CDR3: CASIGTGQETQYF. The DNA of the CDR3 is TGTGCCAGTATCGGGACAGGACAAGAGACCCAGTACTTC.

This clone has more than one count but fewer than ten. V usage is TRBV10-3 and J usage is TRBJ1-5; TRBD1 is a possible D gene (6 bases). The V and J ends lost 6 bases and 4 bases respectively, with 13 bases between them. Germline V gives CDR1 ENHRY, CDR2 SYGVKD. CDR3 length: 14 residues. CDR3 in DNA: TGTGCCATCAGGGATAACAGGGCGAATCAGCCCCAGCATTTT. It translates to CAIRDNRANQPQHF.

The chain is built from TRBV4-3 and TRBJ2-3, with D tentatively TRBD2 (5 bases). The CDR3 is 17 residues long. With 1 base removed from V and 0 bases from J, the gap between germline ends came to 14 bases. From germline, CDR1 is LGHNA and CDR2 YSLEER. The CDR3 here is CASSQGPGLTSTDTQYF. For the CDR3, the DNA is TGCGCCAGCAGCCAAGGCCCGGGGTTGACTAGCACAGATACGCAGTATTTT.

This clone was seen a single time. The CDR3 here is CSARVRAKAFF. The CDR3 nucleotides are TGCAGTGCTAGGGTCCGAGCCAAAGCTTTCTTT. This chain links TRBV20-1 with TRBJ1-1; D unclear. The CDR3 contains 11 residues. Germline V gene data show CDR1 as DFQATT and CDR2 as SNEGSKA (reference sequence). The V and J ends lost 3 bases and 9 bases respectively, with 11 bases between them.

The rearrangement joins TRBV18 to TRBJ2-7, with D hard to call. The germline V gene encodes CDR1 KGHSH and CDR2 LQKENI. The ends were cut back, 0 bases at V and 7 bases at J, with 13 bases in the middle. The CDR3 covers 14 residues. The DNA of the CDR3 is TGTGCCAGCTCACCACCGGGCAGGTTAGGGGAGCAGTACTTC. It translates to CASSPPGRLGEQYF.

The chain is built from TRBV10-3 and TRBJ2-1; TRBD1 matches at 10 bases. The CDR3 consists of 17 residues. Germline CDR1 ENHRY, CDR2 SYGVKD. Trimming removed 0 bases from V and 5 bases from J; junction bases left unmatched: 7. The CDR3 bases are TGTGCCATCAGTGAGTCGTGGGGGACAGGGGCCCACAATGAGCAGTTCTTC. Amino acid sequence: CAISESWGTGAHNEQFF.

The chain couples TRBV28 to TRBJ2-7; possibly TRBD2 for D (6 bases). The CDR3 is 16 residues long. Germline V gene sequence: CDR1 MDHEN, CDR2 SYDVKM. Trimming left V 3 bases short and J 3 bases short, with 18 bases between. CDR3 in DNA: TGTGCCAGCAGTTTCGGGCTACCGGGGGTTTACTACGAGCAGTACTTC. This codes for CASSFGLPGVYYEQYF.

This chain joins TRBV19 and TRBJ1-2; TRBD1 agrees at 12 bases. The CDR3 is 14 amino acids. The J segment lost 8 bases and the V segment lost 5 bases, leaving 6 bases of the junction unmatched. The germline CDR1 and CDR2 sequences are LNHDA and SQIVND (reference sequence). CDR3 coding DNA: TGTGCCAGTAGTGCCGGGACAGGGGGCTGGGGCTACACCTTC. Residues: CASSAGTGGWGYTF.

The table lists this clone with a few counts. This chain's CDR3 is CARGDSCTDTQYF. The DNA for the CDR3 is TGCGCCCGCGGTGACAGCTGCACAGATACGCAGTATTTT. V and J are TRBV4-3 and TRBJ2-3; weak D call: TRBD1 (5 bases). The germline CDR1 and CDR2 sequences are LGHNA and YSLEER. Trimming shortened V by 11 bases and J by 1 base, and 13 bases separated the two germline ends. The CDR3 length is 13 residues.

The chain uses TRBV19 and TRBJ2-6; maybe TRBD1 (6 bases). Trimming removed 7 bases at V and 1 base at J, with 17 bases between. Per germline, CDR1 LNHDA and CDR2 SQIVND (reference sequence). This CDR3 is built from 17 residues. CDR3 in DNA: TGTGCCAGTAACCGGGACACCCAAGTTTCTGGGGCCAACGTCCTGACTTTC. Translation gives CASNRDTQVSGANVLTF. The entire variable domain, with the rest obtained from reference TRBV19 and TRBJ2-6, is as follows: DGGITQSPKYLFRKEGQNVTLSCEQNLNHDAMYWYRQDPGQGLRLIYYSQIVNDFQKGDIAEGYSVSREKKESFPLTVTSAQKNPTAFYLCASNRDTQVSGANVLTFGAGSRLTVL.

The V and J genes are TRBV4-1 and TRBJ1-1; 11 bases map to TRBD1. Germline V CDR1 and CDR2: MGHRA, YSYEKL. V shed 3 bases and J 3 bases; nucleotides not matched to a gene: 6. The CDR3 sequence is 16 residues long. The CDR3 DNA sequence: TGCGCCAGCAGCCAGAGGGACAGGGGGTCCTACACTGAAGCTTTCTTT. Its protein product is CASSQRDRGSYTEAFF.

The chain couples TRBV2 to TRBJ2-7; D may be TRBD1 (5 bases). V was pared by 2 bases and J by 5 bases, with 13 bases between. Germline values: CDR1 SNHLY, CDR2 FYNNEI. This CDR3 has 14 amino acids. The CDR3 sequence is CASSEPDKGNEQYF. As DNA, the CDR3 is TGTGCCAGCAGTGAACCGGACAAGGGCAACGAGCAGTACTTC.

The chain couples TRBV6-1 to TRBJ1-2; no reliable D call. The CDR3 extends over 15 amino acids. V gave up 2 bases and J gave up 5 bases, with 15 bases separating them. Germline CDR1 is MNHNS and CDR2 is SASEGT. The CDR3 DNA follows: TGTGCCAGCAGTGAACTCTCGGATCTTCGATATGGCTACACCTTC. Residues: CASSELSDLRYGYTF.

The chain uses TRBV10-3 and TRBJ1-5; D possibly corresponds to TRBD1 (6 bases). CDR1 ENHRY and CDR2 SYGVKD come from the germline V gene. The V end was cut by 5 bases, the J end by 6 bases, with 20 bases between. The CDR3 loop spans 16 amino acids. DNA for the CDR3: TGTGCCATCAGTACTAACTTACAGGGAACCAGTCAGCCCCAGCATTTT. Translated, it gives CAISTNLQGTSQPQHF.

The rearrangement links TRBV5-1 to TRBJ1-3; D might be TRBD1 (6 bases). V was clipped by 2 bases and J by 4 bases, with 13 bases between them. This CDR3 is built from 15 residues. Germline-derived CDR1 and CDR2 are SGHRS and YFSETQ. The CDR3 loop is CASSFSGALGNTIYF. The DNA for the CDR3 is TGCGCCAGCAGCTTTTCGGGGGCGCTCGGAAACACCATATATTTT.

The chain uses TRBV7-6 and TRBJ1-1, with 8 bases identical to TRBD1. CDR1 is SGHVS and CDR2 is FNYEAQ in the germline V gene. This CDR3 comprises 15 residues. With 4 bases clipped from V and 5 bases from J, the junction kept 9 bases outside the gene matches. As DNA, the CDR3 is TGTGCCAGCAGCTCCCCGTCTAACAGGGGGACTGAAGCTTTCTTT. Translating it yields CASSSPSNRGTEAFF.

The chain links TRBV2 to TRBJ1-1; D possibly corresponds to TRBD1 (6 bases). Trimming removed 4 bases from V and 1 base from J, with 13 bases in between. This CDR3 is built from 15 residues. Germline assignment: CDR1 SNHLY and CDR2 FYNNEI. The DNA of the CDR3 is TGTGCCAGCAGTGCTGTAGGACAGCCGAACACTGAAGCTTTCTTT. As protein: CASSAVGQPNTEAFF.

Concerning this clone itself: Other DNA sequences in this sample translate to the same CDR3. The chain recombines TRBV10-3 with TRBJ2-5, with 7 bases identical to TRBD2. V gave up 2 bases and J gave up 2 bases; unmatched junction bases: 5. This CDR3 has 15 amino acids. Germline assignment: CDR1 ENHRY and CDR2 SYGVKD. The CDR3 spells CAISELGGGQETQYF. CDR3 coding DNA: TGTGCCATCAGTGAGCTGGGGGGGGGACAAGAGACCCAGTACTTC.

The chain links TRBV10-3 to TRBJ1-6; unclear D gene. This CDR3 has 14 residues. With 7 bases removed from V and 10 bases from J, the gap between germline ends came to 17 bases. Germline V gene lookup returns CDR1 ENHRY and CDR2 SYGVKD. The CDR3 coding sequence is TGTGCCATCACCCGGGCAGCCCAGAGCTCACCCCTCCACTTT. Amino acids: CAITRAAQSSPLHF.

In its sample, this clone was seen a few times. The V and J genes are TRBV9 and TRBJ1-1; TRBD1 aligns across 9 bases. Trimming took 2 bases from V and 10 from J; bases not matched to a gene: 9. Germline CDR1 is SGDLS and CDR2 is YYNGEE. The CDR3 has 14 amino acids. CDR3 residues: CASSVATGGAGAFF. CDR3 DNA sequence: TGTGCCAGCAGCGTCGCAACAGGGGGCGCGGGAGCTTTCTTT.

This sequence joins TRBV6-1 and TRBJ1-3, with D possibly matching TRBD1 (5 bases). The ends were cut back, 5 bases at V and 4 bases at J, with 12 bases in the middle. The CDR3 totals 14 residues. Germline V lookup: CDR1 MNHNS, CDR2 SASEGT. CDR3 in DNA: TGTGCCAGCAGTCCTTGGACAATCGGAAACACCATATATTTT. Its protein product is CASSPWTIGNTIYF.

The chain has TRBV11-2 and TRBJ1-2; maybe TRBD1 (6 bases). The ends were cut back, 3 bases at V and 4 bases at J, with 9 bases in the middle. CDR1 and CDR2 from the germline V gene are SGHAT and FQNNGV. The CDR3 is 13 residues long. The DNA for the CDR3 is TGTGCCAGCAGCTTGGACAGTGGCTATGGCTACACCTTC. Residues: CASSLDSGYGYTF.

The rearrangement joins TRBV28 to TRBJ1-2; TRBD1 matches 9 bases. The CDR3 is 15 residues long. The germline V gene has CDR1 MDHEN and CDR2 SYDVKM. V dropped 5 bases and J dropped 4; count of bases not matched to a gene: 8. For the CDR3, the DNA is TGTGCCAGCAGTCCCCGGGACAGGGACGGCTATGGCTACACCTTC. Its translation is CASSPRDRDGYGYTF.

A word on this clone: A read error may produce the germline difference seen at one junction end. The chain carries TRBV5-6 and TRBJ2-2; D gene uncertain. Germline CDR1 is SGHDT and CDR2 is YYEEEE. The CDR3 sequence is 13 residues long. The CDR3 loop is CASSLAVTGELFF. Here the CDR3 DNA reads TGTGCCAGCAGTTTGGCAGTAACCGGGGAGCTGTTTTTT.